Below, one TCR beta chain is given with its context. Participants were aged about 18 to 95 years, lived in under 30 US areas, and enrolled virtually. Assignments of participants to cohorts depended upon their own reported clinical history. The entry originates in a study of blood T cell repertoires in COVID-19. In the original workflow: By means of reference gene primer amplification, nucleated cell counts were estimated. TCRdb's table, derived via immunoSEQ multiplex PCR, lists solely in-frame clones and lacks some. Clone size and the V and J calls come from that table; the DNA yielded D and trimming. The repertoire consists of around 280,000 clones, with around 91% occurring once and the leading ten covering less than 2%. This CDR3 comprises 15 residues. Germline values: CDR1 MDHEN, CDR2 SYDVKM. Trimming removed 5 bases from V and 10 bases from J, with 18 bases in between.

This chain joins TRBV28 and TRBJ1-6, with D maybe TRBD1 (6 bases). The specimen sequenced was PBMCs or T cells enriched from blood (not recorded which). The clonotype comes from a young woman with acute COVID-19. For the CDR3, the DNA is TGTGCCAGCAGTACCAGCGACAGGATTGGCTCACCCCTCCACTTT. It translates to CASSTSDRIGSPLHF.